These 25 T cell receptor beta chains originate from one sample sequenced in a study of T cells after yellow fever vaccination. TCRdb re-called the 5' RACE reads through MiXCR, storing one row per CDR3 protein. The data contain around 530,000 distinct CDR3 sequences, about a sixth of them singletons. Sequences were derived from PBMCs, sampled around 5 days after the first yellow fever vaccination. The receptors here all came from a man younger than 35 who received the YFV17D yellow fever vaccine.

Ten or more counts support this clonotype. The chain carries TRBV10-3 and TRBJ2-5; tentative D call: TRBD2 (6 bases). V lost 10 bases and J lost 4, with 13 bases in between. In germline, CDR1 is ENHRY, CDR2 SYGVKD. The CDR3 runs to 12 residues. CDR3 DNA: TGTGCCACTGGGGAGGTCGGAGAGACCCAGTACTTC. Amino acids: CATGEVGETQYF.

V gene TRBV4-3 combines with J gene TRBJ2-3; TRBD2 matches at 12 bases. The CDR3 extends over 17 amino acids. The V gene end was trimmed by 2 bases and the J gene end by 5 bases; junction bases not matched to a gene: 8. CDR1 LGHNA and CDR2 YSLEER come from the germline V gene. Written as DNA, the CDR3 is TGCGCCAGCAGCCAATCTGCTAGCGGGGGGGCGGGAGATACGCAGTATTTT. Its translation is CASSQSASGGAGDTQYF.

J is TRBJ1-5 and V is TRBV6-2 or TRBV6-3; 7 bases align to TRBD1. The CDR3 extends over 15 amino acids. The germline CDR1 and CDR2 sequences are MNHEY and SVGEGT. Trimming took 2 bases from V and 4 from J; bases not matched to a gene: 5. CDR3 coding DNA: TGTGCCAGCAGTTACATGACAGGGTTGAATCAGCCCCAGCATTTT. It is translated as CASSYMTGLNQPQHF.

This clonotype was observed a few times. The V and J genes are TRBV6-1 and TRBJ1-3, with D possibly TRBD1 on 5 matching bases. V lost 6 bases to trimming and J lost 0 bases, with 6 bases between them. The CDR3 is made up of 13 amino acids. From germline, CDR1 is MNHNS and CDR2 SASEGT. CDR3 DNA: TGTGCCAGCAGGGACACCTCTGGAAACACCATATATTTT. Translated, it gives CASRDTSGNTIYF.

The DNA for the CDR3 is TGTGCCAGCTCACCGGGACAGAGAATGAACACTGAAGCTTTCTTT. This encodes CASSPGQRMNTEAFF. The chain recombines TRBV18 with TRBJ1-1, with 7 positions matching TRBD1. CDR3 size: 15 residues. Trimming took 3 bases from V and 0 from J; bases not matched to a gene: 4. The germline gives CDR1 KGHSH, CDR2 LQKENI.

This clonotype was seen a handful of times. The chain uses TRBV6-2 or TRBV6-3 and TRBJ2-3, with TRBD2 identical over 7 bases. CDR1 is MNHEY and CDR2 is SVGEGT in the germline V gene. This CDR3 region has 14 residues. V lost 4 bases, J lost 8 bases, and 9 bases stayed unmatched. Here the CDR3 DNA reads TGTGCCAGCAGTTCAAGACTTAGCGGGTCTACGCAGTATTTT. Translated: CASSSRLSGSTQYF.

The chain joins TRBV14 to TRBJ2-7; no reliable D call. V lost 5 bases and J lost 7, with 15 bases in between. The CDR3 totals 13 residues. Germline V gene sequence: CDR1 SGHDN, CDR2 FVKESK. The CDR3 sequence is CASSGGWAKEQYF. The CDR3 coding sequence is TGTGCCAGCAGCGGTGGCTGGGCGAAAGAGCAGTACTTC.

This clonotype has a handful of counts. The V gene is TRBV20-1, the J gene TRBJ1-1; D remains ambiguous. The CDR3 extends over 13 amino acids. Germline V gene lookup returns CDR1 DFQATT and CDR2 SNEGSKA (reference sequence). V lost 6 bases, J lost 0 bases, and 11 bases lay in between. CDR3 coding DNA: TGCAGTGCCAGCAAGCCTCTGAACACTGAAGCTTTCTTT. The encoded protein is CSASKPLNTEAFF.

This chain connects TRBV5-8 to TRBJ1-1; 7 positions agree with TRBD1. From germline, CDR1 is SGHTS and CDR2 YDEGEE. There are 15 residues in the CDR3. Trimming cost V 6 bases and J 8 bases; bases outside gene matches: 16. CDR3 region: CASTRGGRERAEAFF. The CDR3 nucleotides are TGTGCCAGCACCAGGGGGGGCAGGGAGAGGGCAGAAGCTTTCTTT. Complete variable domain (other parts from reference TRBV5-8 and TRBJ1-1): EAGVTQSPTHLIKTRGQQATLRCSPISGHTSVYWYQQALGLGLQFLLWYDEGEERNRGNFPPRFSGRQFPNYSSELNVNALELEDSALYLCASTRGGRERAEAFFGQGTRLTVV.

This clonotype has just a few counts. J is TRBJ1-2 and V is TRBV29-1; D is unclear. The CDR3 totals 14 residues. The V end was cut by 0 bases, the J end by 10 bases, with 18 bases between. Germline V gene lookup returns CDR1 SQVTM and CDR2 ANQGSEA. The CDR3 DNA reads as TGCAGCGTTGAAGATCCCCGTTTGGGAAAATTCTACACCTTC. It codes for CSVEDPRLGKFYTF.

This clonotype was observed once. This CDR3 is CASSSTGVGLAFF. In DNA, the CDR3 is TGTGCCAGCAGTTCGACAGGGGTAGGATTAGCTTTCTTT. The chain couples TRBV7-2 to TRBJ1-1, with 8 bases that match TRBD1. Germline V CDR1 and CDR2: SGHTA, FQGNSA. This CDR3 comprises 13 residues. Losses at the gene ends were 6 bases for V and 10 bases for J; bases not matched to a gene: 10. The full variable domain, completed using reference TRBV7-2 and TRBJ1-1, is GAGVSQSPSNKVTEKGKDVELRCDPISGHTALYWYRQSLGQGLEFLIYFQGNSAPDKSGLPSDRFSAERTGGSVSTLTIQRTQQEDSAVYLCASSSTGVGLAFFGQGTRLTVV.

This clonotype was seen a handful of times. This chain connects TRBV7-2 to TRBJ2-3, with D perhaps matching TRBD2 (5 bases). V was clipped by 1 base and J by 0 bases, with 8 bases between them. The germline gives CDR1 SGHTA, CDR2 FQGNSA. The CDR3 runs 15 residues. CDR3 nucleotide sequence: TGTGCCAGCAGCTTAGATGGACTGAGCACAGATACGCAGTATTTT. This sequence encodes CASSLDGLSTDTQYF.

This clonotype was recorded a few times. The chain couples TRBV7-9 to TRBJ2-3, with D possibly being TRBD1 (5 bases). Looked up from germline, CDR1 is SEHNR and CDR2 is FQNEAQ (reference sequence). The CDR3 consists of 14 residues. Trimming left V 4 bases short and J 1 base short, with 9 bases between. The CDR3 sequence is CASSYSTGTDTQYF. CDR3 sequence (DNA): TGTGCCAGCAGCTACTCGACAGGCACAGATACGCAGTATTTT.

The chain uses TRBV4-1 and TRBJ1-3; TRBD1 agrees at 7 bases. The V segment lost 3 bases and the J segment 0 bases; nucleotides outside the gene matches: 8. The CDR3 runs 17 residues. Germline V lookup: CDR1 MGHRA, CDR2 YSYEKL. CDR3 DNA sequence: TGCGCCAGCAGCCATACTAGGGGACAGATCTCTGGAAACACCATATATTTT. This encodes CASSHTRGQISGNTIYF.

The table lists this clonotype with a few counts. The chain couples TRBV9 to TRBJ1-6; 10 positions agree with TRBD1. The CDR3 contains 15 residues. CDR1 is SGDLS, CDR2 YYNGEE, per germline. V shed 0 bases and J 9 bases; nucleotides not matched to a gene: 3. CDR3 sequence reads: CASSVGTGGSSPLHF. In DNA, the CDR3 is TGTGCCAGCAGCGTAGGGACAGGGGGTAGTTCACCCCTCCACTTT.

The chain combines TRBV7-8 with TRBJ1-2, with no clear D. CDR3 length equals 14 residues. CDR1 is SGHVS and CDR2 is FQNEAQ in the germline V gene. V was clipped by 6 bases and J by 2 bases, with 13 bases between them. The CDR3 bases are TGTGCCAGCAGTTTGCGCAAGGAGAACTATGGCTACACCTTC. Translating it yields CASSLRKENYGYTF.

The chain carries TRBV20-1 and TRBJ1-2, with 7 bases identical to TRBD1. The CDR3 runs 15 residues. The V gene's germline CDR1 is DFQATT and CDR2 SNEGSKA (reference sequence). V lost 0 bases, J lost 4 bases, and 8 bases stayed unmatched. CDR3 sequence: CSARDLHGQAYGYTF. CDR3 nucleotide sequence: TGCAGTGCTAGAGATCTCCACGGACAGGCCTATGGCTACACCTTC.

This clonotype was detected a few times. The chain links TRBV27 to TRBJ1-1, with no clear D. The germline CDR1 and CDR2 sequences are MNHEY and SMNVEV (reference sequence). The ends were cut back, 5 bases at V and 3 bases at J, with 10 bases in the middle. CDR3 size: 13 residues. The CDR3 here is CASSQGGHTEAFF. CDR3 sequence (DNA): TGTGCCAGCAGTCAAGGAGGGCACACTGAAGCTTTCTTT.

This chain links TRBV9 with TRBJ2-1; 8 positions match TRBD1. Germline CDR1 and CDR2: SGDLS and YYNGEE. V was pared by 1 base and J by 12 bases, with 18 bases of the junction left unmatched. The CDR3 sequence is 17 residues long. The CDR3 reads CASSVLGAGGRGSGQFF. In nucleotides, the CDR3 is TGTGCCAGCAGCGTATTGGGAGCAGGGGGCCGGGGTAGTGGGCAGTTCTTC. Filled out from reference TRBV9 and TRBJ2-1, the complete variable domain reads DSGVTQTPKHLITATGQRVTLRCSPRSGDLSVYWYQQSLDQGLQFLIQYYNGEERAKGNILERFSAQQFPDLHSELNLSSLELGDSALYFCASSVLGAGGRGSGQFFGPGTRLTVL.

This clonotype was detected a few times. The genes are TRBV29-1 and TRBJ2-2, with D unclear. This CDR3 region has 12 residues. Deletions cut 7 bases from V and 5 bases from J, with 11 bases between. The germline V gene has CDR1 SQVTM and CDR2 ANQGSEA. CDR3 DNA: TGCAGCGCGGCAGGACCTACCGGGGAGCTGTTTTTT. This sequence encodes CSAAGPTGELFF.

This clonotype was counted only a few times. An end of the junction does not agree with germline; a read error may underlie this. The chain joins TRBV20-1 to TRBJ1-2; 8 bases line up with TRBD1. Germline CDR1 and CDR2: DFQATT and SNEGSKA (reference sequence). The CDR3 has 11 residues. The CDR3 loop reads CSARTGTGSRF. DNA for the CDR3: TGCAGTGCTAGAACCGGGACAGGTTCCCGCTTC.

Details on this clonotype: A read error may produce the germline difference seen at one junction end. The chain is built from TRBV20-1 and TRBJ1-5; D gene uncertain. The CDR3 has 12 amino acids. The germline V gene encodes CDR1 DFQATT and CDR2 SNEGSKA (reference sequence). CDR3 region: CSASWTNQPQQF. DNA for the CDR3: TGCAGTGCTAGTTGGACCAATCAGCCCCAGCAATTT.

V and J are TRBV29-1 and TRBJ2-7, with 8 bases fitting TRBD1. CDR3 length: 15 residues. Germline loops: CDR1 SQVTM, CDR2 ANQGSEA. The V gene end was trimmed by 5 bases and the J gene end by 3 bases; junction bases not matched to a gene: 12. The CDR3 nucleotides read TGCAGCGTTCTCAAACTCAGGGGGCGTTTCTACGAGCAGTACTTC. The encoded protein is CSVLKLRGRFYEQYF.

The rearrangement links TRBV24-1 to TRBJ2-5; TRBD1 is a possible D gene (6 bases). CDR1 KGHDR and CDR2 SFDVKD come from the germline V gene. CDR3 length: 13 residues. Trimming shortened V by 7 bases and J by 3 bases, and 11 bases separated the two germline ends. CDR3 in amino acids: CATSGTNEETQYF. CDR3 sequence (DNA): TGTGCCACCAGCGGGACAAATGAAGAGACCCAGTACTTC.

The rearrangement joins TRBV6-2 or TRBV6-3 to TRBJ1-6; D remains unclear. From germline, CDR1 is MNHEY and CDR2 SVGEGT. This CDR3 spans 13 amino acids. V was trimmed by 2 bases and J by 8 bases, leaving 7 bases between them. The CDR3 sequence: CASSYMADSPLHF. In nucleotides, the CDR3 is TGTGCCAGCAGTTACATGGCGGATTCACCCCTCCACTTT.